The 26 T cell receptor beta chains below all came from one sample that was sequenced in a study of OX40 agonist ivuxolimab in advanced cancers. Only in-frame clones appear in the TCRdb table, and some are missing; sequencing was by immunoSEQ multiplex PCR. The table records 70,000 to 95,000 clones, around 94% of them present only once. The material sequenced was CD4+ or CD8+ T cells sorted from blood, taken in a trial of the OX40 agonist ivuxolimab. The source is an adult with an advanced solid tumor such as melanoma, head and neck, liver or kidney cancer.

CDR3 loop: CASSQAPLDGLDYEKLFF. CDR3 bases: TGCGCCAGCAGCCAAGCTCCCCTTGACGGCCTCGATTATGAAAAACTGTTTTTT. The chain has TRBV4-1 and TRBJ1-4; D gene unclear. V lost 1 base, J lost 6 bases, and 21 bases lay in between. The CDR3 covers 18 residues. Germline-derived CDR1 and CDR2 are MGHRA and YSYEKL.

V and J are TRBV19 and TRBJ2-7; D perhaps matches TRBD1 (6 bases). The ends were cut back, 5 bases at V and 5 bases at J, with 10 bases in the middle. The CDR3 is made up of 12 amino acids. Germline CDR1 LNHDA, CDR2 SQIVND (reference sequence). The CDR3 sequence is CASSPGVHEQYF. CDR3 DNA: TGTGCCAGTAGTCCAGGGGTTCACGAGCAGTACTTC.

This clone was detected once. V is TRBV5-4 and J is TRBJ2-5; no clear D. V gave up 1 base and J gave up 5 bases, with 9 bases separating them. CDR3 length: 13 residues. The germline V gene encodes CDR1 SGHNT and CDR2 YYREEE (reference sequence). CDR3 in amino acids: CASSLSNPETQYF. The CDR3 bases are TGTGCCAGCAGCTTGAGCAACCCGGAGACCCAGTACTTC.

There are a few counts of this clone. The chain carries TRBV7-9 and TRBJ1-5; D is ambiguous. V was trimmed by 3 bases and J by 7 bases, leaving 10 bases between them. Per germline, CDR1 SEHNR and CDR2 FQNEAQ (reference sequence). The CDR3 is 13 residues long. The CDR3 reads CASSFQDGQPQHF. The CDR3, as DNA: TGTGCCAGCAGCTTTCAGGATGGGCAGCCCCAGCATTTT.

CDR3 DNA sequence: TGTGCCAGTAGGGGGACGGGCTACGAGCAGTACTTC. Its translation: CASRGTGYEQYF. J is TRBJ2-7 and V is TRBV19; D tentatively reads TRBD1 or TRBD2 (5 bases each). Germline V gives CDR1 LNHDA, CDR2 SQIVND (reference sequence). The CDR3 runs 12 residues. The V gene lost 6 bases and the J gene lost 3 bases, with 9 bases spanning the gap.

This CDR3 is CASSQGWGVTEAFF. The CDR3 DNA reads TGCGCCAGCAGCCAAGGATGGGGAGTCACTGAAGCTTTCTTT. The chain is built from TRBV4-1 and TRBJ1-1; no clear D gene. Looked up from germline, CDR1 is MGHRA and CDR2 is YSYEKL. The CDR3 loop spans 14 amino acids. Trimming cost V 1 base and J 4 bases, with 10 bases left between them.

The chain employs TRBV7-9 and TRBJ2-2, with D unresolved. V was shortened by 2 bases and J by 10 bases, with 11 bases between the two germline ends. CDR3 length: 13 amino acids. The germline gives CDR1 SEHNR, CDR2 FQNEAQ (reference sequence). The CDR3 region has the DNA TGTGCCAGCAGCTTATTAAGTGGGATGGAGCTGTTTTTT. It codes for CASSLLSGMELFF.

The chain combines TRBV7-3 with TRBJ2-3, with unresolved D. The length of the CDR3 is 14 residues. CDR1 and CDR2 (germline): SGHTA, FQGTGA. V dropped 2 bases and J dropped 5 bases, with 11 bases sitting between them. The CDR3 DNA reads TGTGCCAGCAGCTTAGGCCCCCCGGAAGATACGCAGTATTTT. Translating gives CASSLGPPEDTQYF.

The genes are TRBV5-5 and TRBJ1-1; no clear D gene. Germline CDR1 and CDR2: SGHKS and YYEKEE (reference sequence). V was clipped by 2 bases and J by 6 bases, with 8 bases between them. The length of the CDR3 is 12 residues. This CDR3 is CASSFGLAEAFF. CDR3 nucleotides: TGTGCCAGCAGCTTCGGTCTTGCTGAAGCTTTCTTT.

The chain recombines TRBV27 with TRBJ2-1; D not certain. Between the trimmed V and J ends, which lost 0 bases and 5 bases, there was a span of 5 bases. CDR3 length: 13 amino acids. Looked up from germline, CDR1 is MNHEY and CDR2 is SMNVEV (reference sequence). The CDR3 loop reads CASSLSNHNEQFF. The CDR3 nucleotides are TGTGCCAGCAGTTTATCGAACCACAATGAGCAGTTCTTC.

The chain joins TRBV4-3 to TRBJ2-7, with D unclear. V was trimmed by 0 bases and J by 3 bases, leaving 9 bases between them. Germline values: CDR1 LGHNA, CDR2 YSLEER. This CDR3 has 14 residues. The CDR3 region has the DNA TGCGCCAGCAGCCAAGATCAACGCCTCTACGAGCAGTACTTC. Protein sequence: CASSQDQRLYEQYF.

This clone was detected once. This chain joins TRBV4-1 and TRBJ1-2; TRBD1 aligns across 10 bases. J lost 4 bases, V lost 4 bases, and 6 bases had no gene match. Germline CDR1 reads MGHRA; CDR2 reads YSYEKL. The CDR3 totals 15 residues. The CDR3 nucleotides read TGCGCCAGCAGCCCCGACAGGGGGCCATCCTATGGCTACACCTTC. This translates into CASSPDRGPSYGYTF.

This chain connects TRBV18 to TRBJ2-7; 7 nucleotides agree with TRBD2. Per the germline V gene, CDR1 is KGHSH and CDR2 is LQKENI. Losses at the gene ends were 0 bases for V and 1 base for J; bases not matched to a gene: 0. The CDR3 has 14 residues. The CDR3 bases are TGTGCCAGCTCACCACCGGGGGGGTCCTACGAGCAGTACTTC. Its translation: CASSPPGGSYEQYF.

The chain recombines TRBV4-2 with TRBJ1-4, with D possibly matching TRBD1 (5 bases). This CDR3 comprises 16 residues. The V gene lost 0 bases and the J gene lost 10 bases, with 18 bases spanning the gap. From germline, CDR1 is LGHNA and CDR2 YNFKEQ. CDR3: CASSQDSGGSEGKLFF. CDR3 in DNA: TGTGCCAGCAGCCAAGATTCGGGGGGGTCGGAAGGAAAACTGTTTTTT.

This clone was found once. The V call is TRBV6-5, the J call TRBJ1-1; no clear D. The germline V gene has CDR1 MNHEY and CDR2 SVGAGI. The CDR3 contains 12 residues. V was trimmed by 6 bases and J by 2 bases, leaving 7 bases between them. CDR3 coding DNA: TGTGCCAGCAGCCAGGATAACACTGAAGCTTTCTTT. Protein sequence: CASSQDNTEAFF.

The chain joins TRBV21-1 to TRBJ2-7. TRBV21-1 is annotated as a pseudogene. The CDR3 has 17 amino acids. The CDR3 spells CASSCHSFPGLRGEQYF. The CDR3 coding sequence is TGTGCCAGCAGCTGCCATTCCTTTCCCGGGCTCCGTGGTGAGCAGTACTTC.

The chain combines TRBV7-9 with TRBJ1-1, with D tentatively TRBD1 (5 bases). Trimming shortened V by 6 bases and J by 3 bases, and 11 bases separated the two germline ends. This CDR3 contains 13 residues. Germline V CDR1 and CDR2: SEHNR, FQNEAQ (reference sequence). The CDR3 sequence: CASRLPTDTEAFF. The CDR3 coding sequence is TGTGCCAGCAGACTACCGACAGACACTGAAGCTTTCTTT. The full variable domain, rest sourced from reference TRBV7-9 and TRBJ1-1, is DTGVSQNPRHKITKRGQNVTFRCDPISEHNRLYWYRQTLGQGPEFLTYFQNEAQLEKSRLLSDRFSAERPKGSFSTLEIQRTEQGDSAMYLCASRLPTDTEAFFGQGTRLTVV.

The V and J genes are TRBV7-9 and TRBJ2-6, with a possible D match to TRBD1 (5 bases). The length of the CDR3 is 15 residues. CDR1 and CDR2 from the germline V gene are SEHNR and FQNEAQ (reference sequence). Trimming shortened V by 5 bases and J by 4 bases, and 12 bases separated the two germline ends. Here the CDR3 DNA reads TGTGCCAGCAGCGCCAAGGGGCTCGGGGCCAACGTCCTGACTTTC. Translating it yields CASSAKGLGANVLTF.

The chain couples TRBV5-1 to TRBJ2-1, with D possibly being TRBD1 (6 bases). The germline CDR1 and CDR2 sequences are SGHRS and YFSETQ. Between the trimmed V and J ends, which lost 3 bases and 6 bases, there was a span of 16 bases. The length of the CDR3 is 15 residues. The DNA of the CDR3 is TGCGCCAGCAGCTCGAGGGGGACACGGGTCAATGAGCAGTTCTTC. Amino acids: CASSSRGTRVNEQFF.

This chain uses TRBV27 with TRBJ2-7; D is uncertain. V was shortened by 8 bases and J by 2 bases, with 13 bases between the two germline ends. From germline, CDR1 is MNHEY and CDR2 SMNVEV (reference sequence). The CDR3 is made up of 13 amino acids. CDR3 residues: CASSRTAAYEQYF. In nucleotides, the CDR3 is TGTGCCAGCTCTCGGACGGCAGCCTACGAGCAGTACTTC.

The V call is TRBV6-6, the J call TRBJ2-1, with D unresolved. Germline loops: CDR1 MNHNY, CDR2 SVGAGI (reference sequence). The V end lost 8 bases, the J end lost 6 bases, and 17 bases lay between the germline ends. The CDR3 has 14 amino acids. CDR3 in DNA: TGTGCCAGCGAGGACGGAAAGGGCCGCAATGAGCAGTTCTTC. Amino acids: CASEDGKGRNEQFF.

V is TRBV5-1 and J is TRBJ2-7; the D gene could be TRBD1 or TRBD2 (5 bases each). Between the trimmed V and J ends, which lost 3 bases and 7 bases, there was a span of 20 bases. Germline-derived CDR1 and CDR2 are SGHRS and YFSETQ. The CDR3 consists of 15 residues. CDR3 protein: CASSYDREMGTEQYF. In DNA, the CDR3 is TGCGCCAGCAGCTACGACCGGGAAATGGGGACGGAGCAGTACTTC.

V usage is TRBV4-3 and J usage is TRBJ1-2; the D gene is possibly TRBD1 (5 bases). The CDR3 length is 13 residues. The germline CDR1 and CDR2 sequences are LGHNA and YSLEER. Trimming removed 0 bases from V and 13 bases from J, with 15 bases in between. In DNA, the CDR3 is TGCGCCAGCAGCCAAGAAATGGAGGGGTTAGGCACCTTC. Protein sequence: CASSQEMEGLGTF.

V is TRBV4-3 and J is TRBJ2-2; no reliable D call. The CDR3 is 13 residues long. Germline V gene lookup returns CDR1 LGHNA and CDR2 YSLEER. V was cut by 3 bases and J by 5 bases, with 7 bases left in between. CDR3 in amino acids: CASSHFKTGELFF. CDR3 DNA sequence: TGCGCCAGCAGCCATTTTAAGACCGGGGAGCTGTTTTTT.

The rearrangement links TRBV28 to TRBJ1-1; tentatively, D is TRBD1 (5 bases). Deletions cut 3 bases from V and 4 bases from J, with 15 bases between. The CDR3 loop spans 15 amino acids. Germline loops: CDR1 MDHEN, CDR2 SYDVKM. This CDR3 reads CASSFLDSRSTEAFF. CDR3 coding DNA: TGTGCCAGCAGTTTCCTTGACAGTAGAAGCACTGAAGCTTTCTTT.

Here the CDR3 DNA reads TGTGCCAGCAGTGAGGGACCCCAAGAGACCCAGTACTTC. Amino acid sequence: CASSEGPQETQYF. This chain uses TRBV6-4 with TRBJ2-5, with D possibly called TRBD1 or TRBD2 (5 bases each). Germline V CDR1 and CDR2: MRHNA, SNTAGT. The CDR3 is 13 amino acids. Trimming stripped 3 bases from V and 1 base from J, with 6 bases between.